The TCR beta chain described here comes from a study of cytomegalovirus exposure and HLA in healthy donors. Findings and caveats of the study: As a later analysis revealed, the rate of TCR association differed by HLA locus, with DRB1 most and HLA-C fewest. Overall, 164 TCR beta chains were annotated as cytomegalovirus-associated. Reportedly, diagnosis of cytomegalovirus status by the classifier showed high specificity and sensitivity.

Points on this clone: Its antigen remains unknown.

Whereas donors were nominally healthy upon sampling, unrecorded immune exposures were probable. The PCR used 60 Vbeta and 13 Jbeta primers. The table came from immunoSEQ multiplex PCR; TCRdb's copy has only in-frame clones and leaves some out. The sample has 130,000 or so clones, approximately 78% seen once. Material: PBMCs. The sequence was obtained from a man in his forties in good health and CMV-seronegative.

The CDR3 protein is CASSTGQALYEQYF. Written as DNA, the CDR3 is TGTGCCAGCAGCACCGGACAGGCCCTCTACGAGCAGTACTTC. The chain is built from TRBV11-2 and TRBJ2-7, with 7 bases fitting TRBD1. The germline gives CDR1 SGHAT, CDR2 FQNNGV. V shed 5 bases, J shed 3 bases, and the junction held 7 bases outside the gene matches. The CDR3 runs 14 residues.